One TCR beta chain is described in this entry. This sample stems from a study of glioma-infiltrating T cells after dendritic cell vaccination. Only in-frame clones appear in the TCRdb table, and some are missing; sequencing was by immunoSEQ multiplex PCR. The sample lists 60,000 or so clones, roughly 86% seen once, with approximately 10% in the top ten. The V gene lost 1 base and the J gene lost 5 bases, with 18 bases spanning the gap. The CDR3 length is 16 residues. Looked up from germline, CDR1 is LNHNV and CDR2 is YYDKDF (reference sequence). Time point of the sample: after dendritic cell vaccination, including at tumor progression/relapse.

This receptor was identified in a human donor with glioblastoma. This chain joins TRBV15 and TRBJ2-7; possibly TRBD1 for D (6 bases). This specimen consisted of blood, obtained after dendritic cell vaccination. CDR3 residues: CATSRGQGPGFNEQYF. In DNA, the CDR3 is TGTGCCACCAGCAGAGGTCAGGGGCCAGGGTTCAACGAGCAGTACTTC.